The 15 T cell receptor beta chains below all came from one sample that was sequenced in a study of CD8 T cells in ankylosing spondylitis. A single record per CDR3 protein comes from TCRdb applying MiXCR to the 5' RACE reads. The sample shows 250,000 to 350,000 distinct CDR3 sequences, roughly 8% of them seen only once. Antigens for these TCRs are unknown. Study results and caveats: Ankylosing spondylitis blood appeared to be characterized by a TCR beta motif of under 10 highly homologous variants.

The specimen was blood, either unsorted or a sorted T cell fraction (not recorded which). Receptors were obtained from a male donor with ankylosing spondylitis.

The chain has TRBV29-1 and TRBJ2-7; D not certain. Trimming removed 2 bases at V and 5 bases at J, with 10 bases between. From germline, CDR1 is SQVTM and CDR2 ANQGSEA. This CDR3 is built from 12 residues. The CDR3 DNA reads as TGCAGCGTTGAACCCCTCATCAACGAGCAGTACTTC. Residues: CSVEPLINEQYF.

J is TRBJ2-5 and V is TRBV5-1; D might be TRBD1 (5 bases). This CDR3 spans 15 amino acids. Looked up from germline, CDR1 is SGHRS and CDR2 is YFSETQ. Trimming removed 0 bases from V and 4 bases from J, with 13 bases in between. The CDR3 bases are TGCGCCAGCAGCTTGGTTGCAGGGCTACCAGAGACCCAGTACTTC. Translating it yields CASSLVAGLPETQYF.

This clonotype was counted ten times or more. This rearrangement joins TRBV5-5 to TRBJ2-1; 9 nucleotides match TRBD1. Germline trimming cut 0 bases from V and 8 bases from J; bases unmatched to any gene: 6. The CDR3 extends over 15 amino acids. CDR1 and CDR2 (germline): SGHKS, YYEKEE (reference sequence). The CDR3 coding sequence is TGTGCCAGCAGCTTGGTTGGGACAGGGTCGTATGAGCAGTTCTTC. Its protein product is CASSLVGTGSYEQFF.

This clonotype showed up just a few times. The rearrangement joins TRBV27 to TRBJ2-2, with 7 bases that match TRBD2. This CDR3 has 15 amino acids. Germline V gives CDR1 MNHEY, CDR2 SMNVEV (reference sequence). J gave up 7 bases and V 6 bases, and 11 bases lay outside the gene matches. CDR3 nucleotides: TGTGCCAGCAGCCCGGGGAGGGATATCTACGGGGAGCTGTTTTTT. Its protein product is CASSPGRDIYGELFF.

This clonotype was observed at least ten times. V gene TRBV4-1 combines with J gene TRBJ1-6; D not certain. Trimming removed 0 bases from V and 8 bases from J, with 5 bases in between. Germline loops: CDR1 MGHRA, CDR2 YSYEKL. This CDR3 is built from 13 residues. CDR3 DNA: TGCGCCAGCAGCCAAGAAAGGTATTCACCCCTCCACTTT. Its protein is CASSQERYSPLHF.

The rearrangement joins TRBV27 to TRBJ1-2; no definite D call. Germline V CDR1 and CDR2: MNHEY, SMNVEV (reference sequence). Trimming left V 3 bases short and J 2 bases short, with 7 bases between. The CDR3 is made up of 13 amino acids. CDR3 sequence (DNA): TGTGCCAGCAGTTTCGGGCCCAACTATGGCTACACCTTC. It codes for CASSFGPNYGYTF.

This clonotype has at least ten counts. V is TRBV12-3 or TRBV12-4 and J is TRBJ1-5; D possibly corresponds to TRBD1 (5 bases). This CDR3 region has 16 residues. V lost 1 base to trimming and J lost 1 base, with 11 bases between them. CDR3 bases: TGTGCCAGCAGTTTAGGTGGGGGGGTGAGCAATCAGCCCCAGCATTTT. It is translated as CASSLGGGVSNQPQHF.

There are a few counts of this clonotype. The chain combines TRBV6-2 or TRBV6-3 with TRBJ2-1; the D is unclear. The CDR3 extends over 13 amino acids. Germline CDR1 MNHEY, CDR2 SVGEGT. V lost 5 bases to trimming and J lost 12 bases, with 17 bases between them. CDR3: CASSLISGRGQFF. CDR3 coding DNA: TGTGCCAGCAGTCTAATCAGTGGGCGCGGGCAGTTCTTC.

This clonotype was recorded many times. The rearrangement uses TRBV7-6 and TRBJ2-1, with TRBD2 identical over 8 bases. The V and J ends lost 0 bases and 9 bases, in that order; junction bases with no gene match: 4. This CDR3 is 14 amino acids long. Germline loops: CDR1 SGHVS, CDR2 FNYEAQ. The CDR3 bases are TGTGCCAGCAGCTTAGCTACTAGCGGTACTGAGCAGTTCTTC. This gives the protein CASSLATSGTEQFF.

The table lists this clonotype with many counts. This chain joins TRBV12-3 or TRBV12-4 and TRBJ1-2, with D unresolved. V shed 3 bases and J shed 4 bases, with 3 bases lying between them. This CDR3 comprises 11 residues. In nucleotides, the CDR3 is TGTGCCAGCAGTTTCAGCTATGGCTACACCTTC. Translated: CASSFSYGYTF.

The chain couples TRBV29-1 to TRBJ2-7; 7 positions match TRBD2. J lost 5 bases, V lost 6 bases, and 4 bases had no gene match. CDR1 SQVTM and CDR2 ANQGSEA come from the germline V gene. The CDR3 runs to 11 residues. CDR3 amino acids: CSVGGFDEQYF. DNA of the CDR3: TGCAGCGTGGGGGGGTTTGACGAGCAGTACTTC.

This clonotype has ten or more counts. The V gene is TRBV6-5, the J gene TRBJ2-5, with D unclear. Germline assignment: CDR1 MNHEY and CDR2 SVGAGI. The CDR3 extends over 11 amino acids. Deletions cut 3 bases from V and 5 bases from J, with 4 bases between. CDR3 in amino acids: CASSYAETQYF. In DNA form, the CDR3 reads TGTGCCAGCAGTTATGCCGAGACCCAGTACTTC.

The chain links TRBV12-3 or TRBV12-4 to TRBJ2-3, with TRBD2 identical over 8 bases. Trimming took 2 bases from V and 0 from J; bases not matched to a gene: 7. This CDR3 has 17 amino acids. As DNA, the CDR3 is TGTGCCAGCAGTTTACGACCGACTAGCGCTAGCACAGATACGCAGTATTTT. Translating it yields CASSLRPTSASTDTQYF.

This clonotype has only a few counts. V usage is TRBV27 and J usage is TRBJ1-4, with TRBD1 as a possible D gene (5 bases). V dropped 8 bases and J dropped 8 bases, with 15 bases sitting between them. The CDR3 loop spans 13 amino acids. Germline V CDR1 and CDR2: MNHEY, SMNVEV (reference sequence). DNA of the CDR3: TGTGCCAGCGGGGCTAGGGGAGGGGAAAAACTGTTTTTT. This sequence encodes CASGARGGEKLFF.

This clonotype has only a few counts. The rearrangement joins TRBV5-1 to TRBJ1-5; 10 bases are a match to TRBD1. The CDR3 runs 15 residues. The V gene's germline CDR1 is SGHRS and CDR2 YFSETQ. V was pared by 4 bases and J by 5 bases, with 6 bases of the junction left unmatched. Here the CDR3 DNA reads TGCGCCAGCAGCCCTGGGGACAGGGGTGATCAGCCCCAGCATTTT. It specifies CASSPGDRGDQPQHF.